These 3 T cell receptor beta chains came from one sample sequenced in a study of T cells in Graves' hyperthyroidism and ophthalmopathy. Template material for amplifying TCR beta CDR3 regions consisted of RNA transcripts. The primer set for the first-round RT-PCR of the TCR CDR3 was HTBI. Via MiXCR, TCRdb re-called the multiplex PCR reads, giving one row per CDR3 protein. The top ten clones hold under 30% of a sample with 300,000 to 500,000 distinct CDR3 sequences, over 12% of them seen once. The specimen sequenced was blood. The receptors here all came from a man in his forties or fifties with Graves' ophthalmopathy.

The chain employs TRBV29-1 and TRBJ2-7; D is ambiguous. CDR1 and CDR2 (germline): SQVTM, ANQGSEA. The CDR3 sequence is 13 residues long. Trimming pared 0 bases from V and 1 base from J, leaving 7 bases between. Here the CDR3 DNA reads TGCAGCGTTGAAGATCGACCGTCCTACGAGCAGTACTTC. This gives the protein CSVEDRPSYEQYF.

This clonotype has ten or more counts. This chain connects TRBV3-1 to TRBJ1-1, with D maybe TRBD1 (5 bases). The CDR3 loop spans 13 amino acids. Trimming removed 3 bases from V and 4 bases from J, with 9 bases in between. The V gene's germline CDR1 is LGHDT and CDR2 YNNKEL (reference sequence). CDR3 protein: CASSQGLSTEAFF. The CDR3 nucleotides are TGTGCCAGCAGCCAGGGGCTGAGCACTGAAGCTTTCTTT.

This clonotype was detected ten times or more. The V and J genes are TRBV7-9 and TRBJ2-5; no clear D gene. V was cut by 5 bases and J by 2 bases, with 9 bases left in between. Germline V gene data show CDR1 as SEHNR and CDR2 as FQNEAQ (reference sequence). CDR3 length: 13 amino acids. The CDR3 DNA reads as TGTGCCAGCAGCAAGGACGGTCAAGAGACCCAGTACTTC. Its protein is CASSKDGQETQYF.